Each of the 27 T cell receptor beta chains below was sequenced from the same sample in a study of cytomegalovirus exposure and HLA in healthy donors. It was with 60 Vbeta and 13 Jbeta primers that the PCR ran. Clones were read by immunoSEQ multiplex PCR, and TCRdb kept only the in-frame ones, dropping some. Among 170,000 or so clones listed, around 80% were seen once. Sequencing was performed on PBMCs. The receptors here all came from a woman aged 60-75 years in good health and CMV-seropositive.

V usage is TRBV5-1 and J usage is TRBJ1-3, with D hard to call. The CDR3 has 15 amino acids. Trimming left V 0 bases short and J 2 bases short, with 9 bases between. From germline, CDR1 is SGHRS and CDR2 YFSETQ. The CDR3 DNA is TGCGCCAGCAGCTTGGACAGATCGGCTGGAAACACCATATATTTT. The encoded protein is CASSLDRSAGNTIYF.

The V and J genes are TRBV30 and TRBJ1-3; 8 bases match TRBD1. The junction had 7 bases not matched to a gene; V was cut back by 0 bases and J by 3 bases. The CDR3 runs 16 residues. Germline loops: CDR1 GTSNPN, CDR2 SVGIG (reference sequence). In DNA, the CDR3 is TGTGCCTGGAGTGTTAAGCAGGGGGCGTATGGAAACACCATATATTTT. Amino acid sequence: CAWSVKQGAYGNTIYF. The entire variable domain, with the rest obtained from reference TRBV30 and TRBJ1-3, is as follows: SQTIHQWPATLVQPVGSPLSLECTVEGTSNPNLYWYRQAAGRGLQLLFYSVGIGQISSEVPQNLSASRPQDRQFILSSKKLLLSDSGFYLCAWSVKQGAYGNTIYFGEGSWLTVV.

The rearrangement joins TRBV28 to TRBJ2-5, with a tentative D call TRBD1 (6 bases). This CDR3 spans 16 amino acids. V gave up 3 bases and J gave up 3 bases, with 17 bases separating them. Germline assignment: CDR1 MDHEN and CDR2 SYDVKM. The CDR3 DNA sequence: TGTGCCAGCAGTTTCTCACCTGGAGCAGGGGAAGAGACCCAGTACTTC. Translated, it gives CASSFSPGAGEETQYF.

V gene TRBV19 combines with J gene TRBJ2-3; D possibly corresponds to TRBD1 (6 bases). The CDR3 sequence is 14 residues long. Germline-derived CDR1 and CDR2 are LNHDA and SQIVND (reference sequence). V was pared by 7 bases and J by 2 bases, with 13 bases between. The CDR3 here is CASTIQGDTDTQYF. The CDR3 region has the DNA TGTGCCAGTACAATACAGGGAGACACAGATACGCAGTATTTT. Full variable domain (rest looked up from reference TRBV19 and TRBJ2-3): DGGITQSPKYLFRKEGQNVTLSCEQNLNHDAMYWYRQDPGQGLRLIYYSQIVNDFQKGDIAEGYSVSREKKESFPLTVTSAQKNPTAFYLCASTIQGDTDTQYFGPGTRLTVL.

The chain recombines TRBV7-6 with TRBJ1-5; the match to TRBD1 covers 7 bases. V lost 5 bases, J lost 4 bases, and 8 bases stayed unmatched. CDR1 SGHVS and CDR2 FNYEAQ come from the germline V gene. CDR3 length: 15 amino acids. The CDR3 bases are TGTGCCAGCAGCCAATACAGGGGTCCTAATCAGCCCCAGCATTTT. Protein: CASSQYRGPNQPQHF.

This clone was detected only once. This chain connects TRBV9 to TRBJ1-6, with TRBD1 identical over 7 bases. The CDR3 runs 13 residues. Per the germline V gene, CDR1 is SGDLS and CDR2 is YYNGEE. Trimming cost V 7 bases and J 9 bases; bases outside gene matches: 7. The CDR3 region is CASGDSPGSPLHF. In DNA form, the CDR3 reads TGTGCCAGCGGGGACAGTCCCGGTTCACCCCTCCACTTT.

Notes on this clone: The junction departs from the called germline gene at one end, perhaps through a read error. The chain combines TRBV2 with TRBJ2-5; 8 bases agree with TRBD1. Germline CDR1 SNHLY, CDR2 FYNNEI. The CDR3 is 14 amino acids. In nucleotides, the CDR3 is TGTGCCAGCAGCGAAGGACAGGGTGAAGAGACCCAGTACTTC. Translated: CASSEGQGEETQYF.

This chain links TRBV2 with TRBJ1-5, with 8 bases that match TRBD1. This CDR3 comprises 15 residues. Germline lookup yields CDR1 SNHLY and CDR2 FYNNEI. The V segment lost 8 bases and the J segment 7 bases; nucleotides outside the gene matches: 13. In DNA, the CDR3 is TGTGCCAGCGAGCAGTACGGACAGGGCGAACAGCCCCAGCATTTT. Protein: CASEQYGQGEQPQHF. Together with reference TRBV2 and TRBJ1-5, the CDR3 gives the full variable domain: EPEVTQTPSHQVTQMGQEVILRCVPISNHLYFYWYRQILGQKVEFLVSFYNNEISEKSEIFDDQFSVERPDGSNFTLKIRSTKLEDSAMYFCASEQYGQGEQPQHFGDGTRLSIL.

This clone was counted once. This chain connects TRBV15 to TRBJ1-1; D is possibly TRBD1 (5 bases). The CDR3 runs 16 residues. Between the trimmed V and J ends, which lost 6 bases and 7 bases, there was a span of 24 bases. CDR1 and CDR2 (germline): LNHNV, YYDKDF (reference sequence). The CDR3 spells CATSLRGQGSIGEAFF. The CDR3 bases are TGTGCCACCAGTCTGAGAGGTCAGGGTAGTATCGGTGAAGCTTTCTTT.

This clone was seen only a few times. The V call is TRBV19, the J call TRBJ1-1; 11 bases map to TRBD1. Per germline, CDR1 LNHDA and CDR2 SQIVND (reference sequence). This CDR3 is built from 14 residues. V gave up 4 bases and J gave up 4 bases; unmatched junction bases: 2. The CDR3 coding sequence is TGTGCCAGTAGTAGAGGACAGGGGGCCACTGAAGCTTTCTTT. Protein product: CASSRGQGATEAFF.

This rearrangement joins TRBV19 to TRBJ2-1, with no clear D. The CDR3 consists of 14 residues. Trimming left V 5 bases short and J 0 bases short, with 8 bases between. From germline, CDR1 is LNHDA and CDR2 SQIVND (reference sequence). CDR3 DNA sequence: TGTGCCAGTAGTCGTGCGCTCTCCTACAATGAGCAGTTCTTC. Its translation is CASSRALSYNEQFF.

The V gene is TRBV7-8, the J gene TRBJ1-1, with D possibly matching TRBD1 (5 bases). Per germline, CDR1 SGHVS and CDR2 FQNEAQ. The V end was cut by 2 bases, the J end by 1 base, with 20 bases between. The CDR3 runs to 18 residues. CDR3 sequence: CASSLPGWRSIRNTEAFF. The CDR3 coding sequence is TGTGCCAGCAGCTTACCAGGGTGGAGAAGCATAAGGAACACTGAAGCTTTCTTT.

This clone occurred a few times. The gene calls are TRBV4-2 and TRBJ1-5; 9 bases are a match to TRBD1. The trim removed 3 bases at V and 2 bases at J, leaving 2 bases unmatched. Germline lookup yields CDR1 LGHNA and CDR2 YNFKEQ. The CDR3 has 15 amino acids. The CDR3 DNA reads TGTGCCAGCAGCCACAGGACAGGGGGCAATCAGCCCCAGCATTTT. Protein sequence: CASSHRTGGNQPQHF.

This clone was counted a single time. This chain connects TRBV5-6 to TRBJ2-1, with D perhaps TRBD2 (6 bases). The CDR3 spans 17 residues. The V gene's germline CDR1 is SGHDT and CDR2 YYEEEE. Trimming stripped 3 bases from V and 5 bases from J, with 21 bases between. The CDR3 is CASSSTLAVLGNNEQFF. For the CDR3, the DNA is TGTGCCAGCAGCTCTACCTTAGCGGTTTTGGGGAACAATGAGCAGTTCTTC.

The chain is built from TRBV19 and TRBJ2-6; a possible D gene is TRBD1 (6 bases). With 7 bases removed from V and 4 bases from J, the gap between germline ends came to 17 bases. Germline-derived CDR1 and CDR2 are LNHDA and SQIVND (reference sequence). The CDR3 is 16 residues long. The CDR3 reads CASTIATGPGANVLTF. As DNA, the CDR3 is TGTGCCAGTACCATAGCGACAGGCCCCGGGGCCAACGTCCTGACTTTC.

The chain links TRBV4-1 to TRBJ1-4, with a weak D call TRBD1 (6 bases). Germline-derived CDR1 and CDR2 are MGHRA and YSYEKL. With 1 base removed from V and 6 bases from J, the gap between germline ends came to 9 bases. This CDR3 has 14 amino acids. The CDR3: CASSQGQEYEKLFF. The CDR3 DNA is TGCGCCAGCAGCCAAGGACAGGAATATGAAAAACTGTTTTTT.

This chain uses TRBV5-1 with TRBJ2-3; 14 positions agree with TRBD2. This CDR3 comprises 18 residues. J was trimmed by 1 base and V by 0 bases; bases with no gene match: 4. Germline CDR1 reads SGHRS; CDR2 reads YFSETQ. CDR3 loop: CASSLGLAGGPGTDTQYF. The CDR3 bases are TGCGCCAGCAGCTTGGGACTAGCGGGAGGGCCGGGCACAGATACGCAGTATTTT.

This sequence joins TRBV27 and TRBJ2-5; TRBD1 is a possible D gene (5 bases). The DNA end is a closer match to TRBJ2-7, so the J assignment may be wrong. This CDR3 has 14 amino acids. CDR1 is MNHEY, CDR2 SMNVEV, per germline (reference sequence). This chain's CDR3 is CASSLTVPTYEQYF. The CDR3 coding sequence is TGTGCCAGCAGTTTGACAGTCCCAACCTACGAGCAGTACTTC.

The genes are TRBV10-1 and TRBJ2-7; the D gene is possibly TRBD2 (5 bases). The length of the CDR3 is 13 residues. Germline V gene data show CDR1 as WNHNN and CDR2 as SYGVQD (reference sequence). V was clipped by 5 bases and J by 6 bases, with 14 bases between them. Written as DNA, the CDR3 is TGCGCCAGCAGTAACGGGGTCTGGGGCGAGCAGTACTTC. Amino acid sequence: CASSNGVWGEQYF.

V is TRBV28 and J is TRBJ1-1, with D hard to call. CDR1 is MDHEN, CDR2 SYDVKM, per germline. V dropped 7 bases and J dropped 6 bases, with 15 bases sitting between them. CDR3 length equals 13 residues. CDR3 region: CASTGLSIPEAFF. Written as DNA, the CDR3 is TGTGCCAGCACGGGGTTATCGATACCTGAAGCTTTCTTT.

V is TRBV27 and J is TRBJ1-1; D is possibly TRBD1 (6 bases). The CDR3 is made up of 14 amino acids. V was cut by 6 bases and J by 8 bases, with 19 bases left in between. Per the germline V gene, CDR1 is MNHEY and CDR2 is SMNVEV (reference sequence). CDR3 amino acids: CASSPITGRAEAFF. CDR3 coding DNA: TGTGCCAGCAGCCCTATAACAGGGAGGGCCGAAGCTTTCTTT.

CDR3 loop: CASRLAGGPFSEQFF. In nucleotides, the CDR3 is TGCGCCAGCAGGCTAGCGGGAGGACCCTTCAGTGAGCAGTTCTTC. The chain recombines TRBV5-1 with TRBJ2-1; 11 nucleotides agree with TRBD2. The CDR3 has 15 residues. V gave up 5 bases and J gave up 9 bases; unmatched junction bases: 10. Germline assignment: CDR1 SGHRS and CDR2 YFSETQ. The whole variable domain, filled in from reference TRBV5-1 and TRBJ2-1, reads KAGVTQTPRYLIKTRGQQVTLSCSPISGHRSVSWYQQTPGQGLQFLFEYFSETQRNKGNFPGRFSGRQFSNSRSEMNVSTLELGDSALYLCASRLAGGPFSEQFFGPGTRLTVL.

This clone was found a few times. Other DNA sequences in this sample translate to the same CDR3. V usage is TRBV5-1 and J usage is TRBJ2-7; D gene ambiguous. V was clipped by 3 bases and J by 1 base, with 2 bases between them. This CDR3 is 11 amino acids long. Germline V lookup: CDR1 SGHRS, CDR2 YFSETQ. CDR3 sequence: CASSSSYEQYF. CDR3 sequence (DNA): TGCGCCAGCAGCTCTTCCTACGAGCAGTACTTC. Looking up the rest from reference TRBV5-1 and TRBJ2-7 gives the full variable domain: KAGVTQTPRYLIKTRGQQVTLSCSPISGHRSVSWYQQTPGQGLQFLFEYFSETQRNKGNFPGRFSGRQFSNSRSEMNVSTLELGDSALYLCASSSSYEQYFGPGTRLTVT.

This chain joins TRBV30 and TRBJ2-1, with a tentative D call TRBD2 (6 bases). The CDR3 totals 13 residues. V lost 3 bases, J lost 4 bases, and 10 bases lay in between. CDR1 and CDR2 from the germline V gene are GTSNPN and SVGIG (reference sequence). CDR3 bases: TGTGCCTGGAGCGGGAGTCCATACAATGAGCAGTTCTTC. As protein: CAWSGSPYNEQFF.

The V gene is TRBV2, the J gene TRBJ1-2, with D hard to call. The V and J ends lost 2 bases and 4 bases respectively, with 11 bases between them. Germline V gene data show CDR1 as SNHLY and CDR2 as FYNNEI. This CDR3 is 14 amino acids long. CDR3 nucleotide sequence: TGTGCCAGCAGTGAATGGCCAGGAATCTATGGCTACACCTTC. It codes for CASSEWPGIYGYTF. Full variable domain (rest looked up from reference TRBV2 and TRBJ1-2): EPEVTQTPSHQVTQMGQEVILRCVPISNHLYFYWYRQILGQKVEFLVSFYNNEISEKSEIFDDQFSVERPDGSNFTLKIRSTKLEDSAMYFCASSEWPGIYGYTFGSGTRLTVV.

This chain joins TRBV5-1 and TRBJ2-1; TRBD2 matches at 12 bases. The length of the CDR3 is 16 residues. The V segment lost 4 bases and the J segment 5 bases; nucleotides outside the gene matches: 7. The V gene's germline CDR1 is SGHRS and CDR2 YFSETQ. For the CDR3, the DNA is TGCGCCAGCAGCGCCGTGGCTAGCGGGAGGGACAATGAGCAGTTCTTC. Protein product: CASSAVASGRDNEQFF.

This clone was picked up a small number of times. The chain employs TRBV11-3 and TRBJ2-7, with D maybe TRBD1 (8 bases). Germline loops: CDR1 SGHNT, CDR2 YENEEA. The CDR3 length is 17 residues. V dropped 3 bases and J dropped 2 bases, with 20 bases sitting between them. The chain's CDR3 is CASSFSSHRGTTYEQYF. For the CDR3, the DNA is TGTGCCAGCAGCTTCTCCTCACACAGGGGGACTACCTACGAGCAGTACTTC.